The 10 T cell receptor beta chains in this list originate from one sample, sequenced in a study of T cells in Graves' hyperthyroidism and ophthalmopathy. From RNA transcripts, TCR beta CDR3 regions were amplified. The study used the HTBI primer set for a first-round RT-PCR of the TCR CDR3. Each CDR3 protein is one row after TCRdb ran MiXCR on the multiplex PCR reads. Seen here are about 700,000 distinct CDR3 sequences, around 13% observed once, and the top ten hold roughly 10%. Sample: blood. These receptors were collected from a woman under 30 with Graves' hyperthyroidism.

This clonotype was seen a few times. V usage is TRBV29-1 and J usage is TRBJ1-1; D is unclear. V was clipped by 5 bases and J by 6 bases, with 10 bases between them. This CDR3 is built from 11 residues. Germline V gene data show CDR1 as SQVTM and CDR2 as ANQGSEA. Here the CDR3 reads CSVNWESEAFF. The CDR3 DNA follows: TGCAGCGTTAACTGGGAATCTGAAGCTTTCTTT.

This clonotype was detected a few times. The chain is built from TRBV28 and TRBJ2-5, with a possible D match to TRBD1 (6 bases). This CDR3 spans 12 amino acids. Germline V CDR1 and CDR2: MDHEN, SYDVKM. V was trimmed by 11 bases and J by 5 bases, leaving 15 bases between them. The CDR3 region has the DNA TGTGCCCGCACCCAGGGGCAGGAGACCCAGTACTTC. The encoded protein is CARTQGQETQYF.

This clonotype was recorded at least ten times. The V and J genes are TRBV11-2 and TRBJ1-1; D gene uncertain. Germline lookup yields CDR1 SGHAT and CDR2 FQNNGV. Trimming cost V 2 bases and J 5 bases, with 12 bases left between them. The CDR3 consists of 14 residues. The CDR3 sequence is CASSLLQVFTEAFF. CDR3 bases: TGTGCCAGCAGCTTATTGCAGGTATTTACTGAAGCTTTCTTT.

This clonotype was seen a few times. This chain connects TRBV28 to TRBJ2-4; 7 bases are a match to TRBD2. Per the germline V gene, CDR1 is MDHEN and CDR2 is SYDVKM. The V segment lost 8 bases and the J segment 2 bases; nucleotides outside the gene matches: 12. The CDR3 spans 16 residues. DNA for the CDR3: TGTGCCAGCGTTCCTAGCGGACGGCCTACCAAAAACATTCAGTACTTC. Its protein product is CASVPSGRPTKNIQYF.

This clonotype has a handful of counts. This rearrangement joins TRBV4-3 to TRBJ1-4; possible D gene TRBD1, 6 bases. The CDR3 runs to 16 residues. Germline CDR1 LGHNA, CDR2 YSLEER. V shed 3 bases and J shed 5 bases, with 16 bases lying between them. CDR3 sequence: CASSQGGQGRNEKLFF. The CDR3 nucleotides are TGCGCCAGCAGCCAGGGGGGGCAGGGGAGAAATGAAAAACTGTTTTTT.

This clonotype was detected a few times. This rearrangement joins TRBV19 to TRBJ1-2; no clear D. Trimming took off 3 bases at V and 6 bases at J, with 11 bases between the two ends. The V gene's germline CDR1 is LNHDA and CDR2 SQIVND (reference sequence). The CDR3 contains 13 residues. As DNA, the CDR3 is TGTGCCAGTAGTATGTCTGGGTTGGATGGCTACACCTTC. Translated: CASSMSGLDGYTF.

V usage is TRBV9 and J usage is TRBJ2-7; D is tentatively TRBD1 or TRBD2 (5 bases each). The CDR3 loop spans 15 amino acids. V lost 0 bases and J 3 bases, leaving 13 bases between the germline ends. The germline V gene has CDR1 SGDLS and CDR2 YYNGEE. CDR3 DNA: TGTGCCAGCAGCGTAGCGGGGACGGGGTACTACGAGCAGTACTTC. Translated, it gives CASSVAGTGYYEQYF.

This clonotype was seen ten or more times. The rearrangement uses TRBV20-1 and TRBJ2-7; 7 bases are shared with TRBD1. V was pared by 4 bases and J by 3 bases, with 6 bases of the junction left unmatched. This CDR3 has 13 amino acids. The germline V gene encodes CDR1 DFQATT and CDR2 SNEGSKA (reference sequence). The CDR3 DNA reads as TGCAGTGCTATACGACAGGGCAACTACGAGCAGTACTTC. This translates into CSAIRQGNYEQYF.

This clonotype was picked up a small number of times. The chain links TRBV6-5 to TRBJ1-2; 7 bases align to TRBD1. V shed 2 bases, J shed 5 bases, and the junction held 11 bases outside the gene matches. The CDR3 extends over 16 amino acids. The germline gives CDR1 MNHEY, CDR2 SVGAGI. CDR3 protein: CASSYLGPPGGYGYTF. CDR3 nucleotides: TGTGCCAGCAGTTACCTCGGGCCTCCAGGGGGTTATGGCTACACCTTC.

This clonotype was seen at least ten times. J is TRBJ2-7 and V is TRBV20-1; D gene uncertain. Per germline, CDR1 DFQATT and CDR2 SNEGSKA (reference sequence). The CDR3 is made up of 11 amino acids. The V end was cut by 3 bases, the J end by 5 bases, with 8 bases between. The CDR3 bases are TGCAGTGCTAGTATCGTCCACGAGCAGTACTTC. Protein product: CSASIVHEQYF.